This TCR beta chain was identified during a study of CD8 T cells in ankylosing spondylitis. Broader study findings: It appeared that ankylosing spondylitis blood was characterized by a TCR beta motif of about eight highly homologous variants. Peripheral blood held disease-linked clones only at relatively low frequency, and these were CD8+. Earlier authors reported some of these motif variants in reactive arthritis synovial fluid and blood. Researchers reportedly found disease-linked clones significantly enriched in matched ankylosing spondylitis synovial fluid.

Notes on this clonotype: Antigen unknown.

The V gene's germline CDR1 is SGHAT and CDR2 FQNNGV. The CDR3 length is 16 residues. V was cut by 1 base and J by 9 bases, with 19 bases left in between. Quantitative 5'-RACE with molecular barcodes produced the TCR beta libraries. TCRdb reanalysed the 5' RACE reads using MiXCR and keeps one entry per CDR3 protein. The table includes fewer than 250,000 distinct CDR3 sequences, about 17% detected once. This clonotype originated in a male donor with ankylosing spondylitis. What was sequenced was blood, either unsorted or a sorted T cell fraction (not recorded which). V is TRBV11-2 and J is TRBJ2-1; maybe TRBD2 (6 bases). CDR3 in DNA: TGTGCCAGCAGCTTAGTGGCGGGATCCACTGACGGTGAGCAGTTCTTC. Translation gives CASSLVAGSTDGEQFF.